This T cell receptor beta chain was sequenced for a study of blood T cell repertoires in COVID-19. About the study: Collection of acute and convalescent COVID-19 samples took place in the United States, Italy and Spain. T cells, B-cell-depleted T cells, or PBMCs supplied cDNA or gDNA.

Looked up from germline, CDR1 is KGHDR and CDR2 is SFDVKD. Trimming removed 6 bases from V and 5 bases from J; junction bases left unmatched: 8. The CDR3 length is 15 residues. Some clones are missing from TCRdb's copy, which holds only in-frame ones; the method was immunoSEQ multiplex PCR. The sample includes about 100,000 clones, around four fifths of them seen just once. J is TRBJ2-3 and V is TRBV24-1, with TRBD2 identical over 9 bases. Sequenced sample: peripheral blood. This clonotype originated in an older man with active or convalescent COVID-19. The CDR3 DNA reads TGTGCCACCAGTCCTTCTGCGGGGGGGGTAGATACGCAGTATTTT. This gives the protein CATSPSAGGVDTQYF.